A single sample is the source of the 7 T cell receptor beta chains below, sequenced in a study of CD8+ T cells in alopecia areata. Treatment defined: oral pan-JAK inhibitor, 5-10 mg twice daily. Reverse transcribed after extraction, RNA yielded cDNA as the sequencing template. Clones were read by immunoSEQ multiplex PCR, and TCRdb kept only the in-frame ones, dropping some. The sample holds around 300,000 clones, 50% to 75% seen once. The starting material was CD4+ T cells sorted from blood, obtained at roughly week 53, from a patient treated with tofacitinib. The source is a human donor with alopecia areata.

This chain links TRBV5-1 with TRBJ2-7, with 8 bases lining up with TRBD1. Germline trimming cut 4 bases from V and 3 bases from J; bases unmatched to any gene: 9. The CDR3 contains 15 residues. The germline CDR1 and CDR2 sequences are SGHRS and YFSETQ. The CDR3 DNA is TGCGCCAGCAGCGGCGGGCTGACAGGGGACTACGAGCAGTACTTC. It yields the protein CASSGGLTGDYEQYF. Full variable domain (remainder filled in from reference TRBV5-1 and TRBJ2-7): KAGVTQTPRYLIKTRGQQVTLSCSPISGHRSVSWYQQTPGQGLQFLFEYFSETQRNKGNFPGRFSGRQFSNSRSEMNVSTLELGDSALYLCASSGGLTGDYEQYFGPGTRLTVT.

V usage is TRBV10-3 and J usage is TRBJ1-5; the D is unclear. Germline CDR1 and CDR2: ENHRY and SYGVKD. With 6 bases removed from V and 5 bases from J, the gap between germline ends came to 11 bases. This CDR3 has 13 amino acids. The CDR3 region is CAISKEGDQPQHF. CDR3 coding DNA: TGTGCCATCAGCAAAGAGGGAGATCAGCCCCAGCATTTT.

CDR3 amino acids: CSGKNLYEQYF. CDR3 nucleotide sequence: TGCAGCGGAAAAAACCTCTACGAGCAGTACTTC. The rearrangement uses TRBV29-1 and TRBJ2-7; unclear D gene. V was trimmed by 7 bases and J by 3 bases, leaving 10 bases between them. This CDR3 is built from 11 residues. From germline, CDR1 is SQVTM and CDR2 ANQGSEA.

This clone was counted between two and nine times. CDR3 region: CASSVDVNQPQHF. The CDR3 DNA follows: TGTGCCAGCAGCGTAGATGTTAATCAGCCCCAGCATTTT. V and J are TRBV9 and TRBJ1-5, with no clear D. Germline V gene data show CDR1 as SGDLS and CDR2 as YYNGEE. The CDR3 is 13 residues long. V gave up 0 bases and J gave up 4 bases, with 5 bases separating them. Based on the CDR3 plus reference TRBV9 and TRBJ1-5, the full variable domain is DSGVTQTPKHLITATGQRVTLRCSPRSGDLSVYWYQQSLDQGLQFLIQYYNGEERAKGNILERFSAQQFPDLHSELNLSSLELGDSALYFCASSVDVNQPQHFGDGTRLSIL.

V usage is TRBV7-2 and J usage is TRBJ2-5; possible D gene TRBD2, 5 bases. The V end lost 5 bases, the J end lost 1 base, and 20 bases lay between the germline ends. CDR1 and CDR2 from the germline V gene are SGHTA and FQGNSA. The CDR3 totals 17 residues. CDR3: CASSKSFVRSGQETQYF. CDR3 in DNA: TGTGCCAGCAGCAAAAGTTTTGTGCGGAGCGGCCAAGAGACCCAGTACTTC. The entire variable domain, with the rest obtained from reference TRBV7-2 and TRBJ2-5, is as follows: GAGVSQSPSNKVTEKGKDVELRCDPISGHTALYWYRQSLGQGLEFLIYFQGNSAPDKSGLPSDRFSAERTGGSVSTLTIQRTQQEDSAVYLCASSKSFVRSGQETQYFGPGTRLLVL.

This clone occurred a few times. The chain carries TRBV7-9 and TRBJ2-4; 7 positions agree with TRBD2. The CDR3 has 15 amino acids. From germline, CDR1 is SEHNR and CDR2 FQNEAQ (reference sequence). Unmatched junction bases numbered 11, after V lost 5 bases and J lost 7 bases. The CDR3 DNA sequence: TGTGCCAGCAGCCCCACCCGCGGGGGTTTGAACATTCAGTACTTC. Translation: CASSPTRGGLNIQYF.

This clone was detected a few times. The rearrangement joins TRBV13 to TRBJ1-2, with TRBD1 as a possible D gene (5 bases). The CDR3 contains 17 residues. Germline V CDR1 and CDR2: PRHDT, FYEKMQ (reference sequence). V was trimmed by 0 bases and J by 7 bases, leaving 21 bases between them. The CDR3 loop is CASSLGLSQARGAGYTF. In DNA form, the CDR3 reads TGTGCCAGCAGCTTAGGCCTCTCGCAGGCGCGCGGGGCTGGCTACACCTTC.